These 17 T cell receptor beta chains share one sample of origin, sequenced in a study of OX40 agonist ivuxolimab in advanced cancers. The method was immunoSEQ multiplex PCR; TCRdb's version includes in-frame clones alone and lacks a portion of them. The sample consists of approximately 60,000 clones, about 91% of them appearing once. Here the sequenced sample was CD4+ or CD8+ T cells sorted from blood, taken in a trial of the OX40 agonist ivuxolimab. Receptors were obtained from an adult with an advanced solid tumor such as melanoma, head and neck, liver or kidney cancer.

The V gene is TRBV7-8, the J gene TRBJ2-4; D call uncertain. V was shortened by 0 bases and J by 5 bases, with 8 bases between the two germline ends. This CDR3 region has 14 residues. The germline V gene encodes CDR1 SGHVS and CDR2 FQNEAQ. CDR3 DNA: TGTGCCAGCAGCTTAGCTCGGACGGAAAACATTCAGTACTTC. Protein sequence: CASSLARTENIQYF.

The CDR3 loop is CASSPFTGSNYGYTF. CDR3 DNA sequence: TGTGCCAGCAGTCCCTTTACAGGCTCTAACTATGGCTACACCTTC. This chain uses TRBV6-4 with TRBJ1-2; TRBD1 might be the D (5 bases). This CDR3 has 15 residues. Germline assignment: CDR1 MRHNA and CDR2 SNTAGT. Between the trimmed V and J ends, which lost 5 bases and 0 bases, there was a span of 13 bases.

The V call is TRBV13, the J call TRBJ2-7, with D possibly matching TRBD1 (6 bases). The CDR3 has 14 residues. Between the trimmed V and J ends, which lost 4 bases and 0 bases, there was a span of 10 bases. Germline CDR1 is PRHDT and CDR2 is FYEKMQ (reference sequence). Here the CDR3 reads CASSYRVNSYEQYF. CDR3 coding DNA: TGTGCCAGCAGCTACAGGGTGAACTCCTACGAGCAGTACTTC.

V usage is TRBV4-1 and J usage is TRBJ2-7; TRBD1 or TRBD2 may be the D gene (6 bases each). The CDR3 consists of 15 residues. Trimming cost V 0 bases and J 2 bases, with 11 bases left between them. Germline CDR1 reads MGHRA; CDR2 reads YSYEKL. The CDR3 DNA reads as TGCGCCAGCAGCCAAGATAGGGGGGAGACCTACGAGCAGTACTTC. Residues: CASSQDRGETYEQYF.

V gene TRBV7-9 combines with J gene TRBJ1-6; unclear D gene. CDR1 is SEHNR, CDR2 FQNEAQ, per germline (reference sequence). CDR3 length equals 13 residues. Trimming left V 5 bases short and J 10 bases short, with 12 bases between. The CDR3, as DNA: TGTGCCAGCAGCCCGGGAATGATGTCACCCCTCCACTTT. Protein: CASSPGMMSPLHF.

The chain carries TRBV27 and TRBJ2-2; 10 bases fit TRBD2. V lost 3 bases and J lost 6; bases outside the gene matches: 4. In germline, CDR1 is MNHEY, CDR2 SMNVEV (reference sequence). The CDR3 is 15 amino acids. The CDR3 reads CASSLASGRPGELFF. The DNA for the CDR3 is TGTGCCAGCAGTTTGGCTAGCGGGAGACCCGGGGAGCTGTTTTTT.

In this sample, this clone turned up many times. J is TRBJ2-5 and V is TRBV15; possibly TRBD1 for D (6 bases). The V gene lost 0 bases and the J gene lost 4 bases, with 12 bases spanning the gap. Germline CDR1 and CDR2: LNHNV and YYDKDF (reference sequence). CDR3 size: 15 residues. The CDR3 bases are TGTGCCACCAGCAGAGATCGGGCAGGGGCAGAGACCCAGTACTTC. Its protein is CATSRDRAGAETQYF.

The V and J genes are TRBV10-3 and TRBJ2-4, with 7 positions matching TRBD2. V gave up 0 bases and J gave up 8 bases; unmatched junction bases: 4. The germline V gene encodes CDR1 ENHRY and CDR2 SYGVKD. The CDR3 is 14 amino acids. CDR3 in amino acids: CAISESFRGDIQYF. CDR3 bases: TGTGCCATCAGTGAGTCCTTCCGGGGGGACATTCAGTACTTC.

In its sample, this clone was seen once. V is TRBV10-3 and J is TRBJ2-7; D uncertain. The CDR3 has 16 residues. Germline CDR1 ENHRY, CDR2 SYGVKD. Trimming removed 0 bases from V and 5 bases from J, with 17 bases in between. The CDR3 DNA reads TGTGCCATCAGTGAGTCCCTGACACCCATTTCCCACGAGCAGTACTTC. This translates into CAISESLTPISHEQYF.

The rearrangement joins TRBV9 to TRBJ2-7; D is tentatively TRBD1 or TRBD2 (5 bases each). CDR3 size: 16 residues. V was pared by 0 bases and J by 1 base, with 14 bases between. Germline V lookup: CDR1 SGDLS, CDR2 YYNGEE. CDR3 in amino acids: CASSVGSGRGSYEQYF. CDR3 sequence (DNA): TGTGCCAGCAGCGTAGGGTCAGGGAGAGGGTCCTACGAGCAGTACTTC.

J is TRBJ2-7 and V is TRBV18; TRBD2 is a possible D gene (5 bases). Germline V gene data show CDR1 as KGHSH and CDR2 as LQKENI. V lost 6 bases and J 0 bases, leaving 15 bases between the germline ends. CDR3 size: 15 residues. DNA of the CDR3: TGTGCCAGCTCTCCGGAGCGGCGATCCTCCTACGAGCAGTACTTC. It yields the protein CASSPERRSSYEQYF.

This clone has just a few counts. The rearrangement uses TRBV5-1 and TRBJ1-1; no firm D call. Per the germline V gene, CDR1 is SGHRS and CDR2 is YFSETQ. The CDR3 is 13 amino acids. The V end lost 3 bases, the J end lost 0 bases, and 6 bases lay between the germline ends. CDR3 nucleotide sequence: TGCGCCAGCAGCTCAGCCTTGAACACTGAAGCTTTCTTT. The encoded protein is CASSSALNTEAFF.

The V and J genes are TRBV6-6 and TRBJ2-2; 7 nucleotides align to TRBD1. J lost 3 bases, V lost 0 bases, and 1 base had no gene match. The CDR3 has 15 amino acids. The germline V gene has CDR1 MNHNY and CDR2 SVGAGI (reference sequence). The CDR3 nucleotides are TGTGCCAGCAGTTACTCGACAGGGTACACCGGGGAGCTGTTTTTT. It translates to CASSYSTGYTGELFF.

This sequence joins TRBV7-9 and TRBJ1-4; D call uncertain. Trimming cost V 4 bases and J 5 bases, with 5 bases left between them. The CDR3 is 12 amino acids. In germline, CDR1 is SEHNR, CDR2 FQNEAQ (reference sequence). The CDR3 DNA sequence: TGTGCCAGCAGCTCCGGGAATGAAAAACTGTTTTTT. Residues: CASSSGNEKLFF.

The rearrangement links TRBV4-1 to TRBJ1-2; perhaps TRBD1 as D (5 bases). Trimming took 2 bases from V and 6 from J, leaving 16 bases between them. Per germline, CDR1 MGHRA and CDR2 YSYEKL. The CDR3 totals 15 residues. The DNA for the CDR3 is TGCGCCAGCAGCCAACACCCGGCAGGGAGCGATGGCTACACCTTC. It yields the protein CASSQHPAGSDGYTF.

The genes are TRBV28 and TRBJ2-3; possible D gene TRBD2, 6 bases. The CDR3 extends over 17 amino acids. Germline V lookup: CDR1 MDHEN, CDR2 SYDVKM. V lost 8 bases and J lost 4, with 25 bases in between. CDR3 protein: CASEGIVRLTGADTQYF. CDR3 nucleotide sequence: TGTGCCAGCGAGGGGATAGTGCGGCTTACGGGAGCAGATACGCAGTATTTT.

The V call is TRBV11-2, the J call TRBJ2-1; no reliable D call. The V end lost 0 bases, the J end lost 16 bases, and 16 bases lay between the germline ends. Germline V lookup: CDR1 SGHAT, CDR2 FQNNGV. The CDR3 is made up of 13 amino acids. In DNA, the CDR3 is TGTGCCAGCAGCTTAGATCGGGCCCATAACTCCTTCTTC. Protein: CASSLDRAHNSFF.